This T cell receptor beta chain derives from a study of T cell changes during pregnancy in multiple sclerosis. Using immunoSEQ multiplex PCR, the repertoire was profiled, and TCRdb retains in-frame clones only, with some absent. The table records 50,000 to 65,000 clones, approximately 94% of them present only once. The sequence came from a female donor with multiple sclerosis, enrolled in a pregnancy study. The input for sequencing was CD8+ T cells from peripheral blood mononuclear cells, taken in the second trimester of pregnancy.

CDR3 residues: CASSVGWVAGVSNEQFF. The DNA of the CDR3 is TGTGCCAGCAGCGTAGGTTGGGTAGCGGGAGTATCCAATGAGCAGTTCTTC. This sequence joins TRBV9 and TRBJ2-1; 9 positions match TRBD2. V lost 0 bases, J lost 6 bases, and 10 bases stayed unmatched. Per germline, CDR1 SGDLS and CDR2 YYNGEE. There are 17 residues in the CDR3.